This T cell receptor (beta chain) was obtained from a study of cytomegalovirus exposure and HLA in healthy donors. Findings of the study overall: A later analysis showed TCR association rates differing by HLA locus, peaking at DRB1 and lowest at HLA-C.

The primer mix had 60 Vbeta and 13 Jbeta primers. Profiling relied on immunoSEQ multiplex PCR, and the TCRdb table lists in-frame clones only, not all of them. The sample has about 180,000 clones, around three quarters seen once. Germline CDR1 LGHNA, CDR2 YSLEER. The ends lost 0 bases at V and 1 base at J; junction bases unmatched: 14. This CDR3 spans 20 amino acids. This clone is a singleton in its sample. Its antigen is unknown. The V and J genes are TRBV4-3 and TRBJ2-2, with 7 bases fitting TRBD2. The receptor's source is a middle-aged man in good health and CMV-seronegative. Source material: PBMCs. The chain's CDR3 is CASSQELPRGGNGNTGELFF. Written as DNA, the CDR3 is TGCGCCAGCAGCCAAGAACTTCCGAGGGGAGGGAATGGGAACACCGGGGAGCTGTTTTTT.